Sequencing of this T cell receptor beta chain was carried out in a study of T cell changes during pregnancy in multiple sclerosis. J was trimmed by 3 bases and V by 4 bases; bases with no gene match: 4. The germline V gene encodes CDR1 LGHNA and CDR2 YNFKEQ. The CDR3 loop spans 15 amino acids. Using immunoSEQ multiplex PCR, the repertoire was profiled, and TCRdb retains in-frame clones only, with some absent. This table holds 15,000 to 20,000 clones, 80% to 90% found once. This rearrangement joins TRBV4-2 to TRBJ2-1, with 9 bases matching TRBD2. The sequence was obtained from a female donor in good health, enrolled as a control in a pregnancy study. The specimen comprised CD8+ T cells from peripheral blood mononuclear cells, sampled in the second trimester of pregnancy. This chain's CDR3 is CASSRRGGDYNEQFF. The CDR3 DNA sequence: TGTGCCAGCAGCCGGCGCGGGGGGGACTACAATGAGCAGTTCTTC.